The 7 T cell receptor beta chains reported below all come from one sample, sequenced in a study of shared clonotypes between healthy human individuals. Method: immunoSEQ multiplex PCR; TCRdb's copy keeps in-frame clones and lacks some. Found here are 190,000 or so clones, around 93% of them singletons; the top ten hold approximately 0.07%. The sequenced sample consisted of naive CD4+ T cells sorted from blood. The subset: CD45RA+ positively selected. The origin of the receptors is a woman in her twenties or thirties in good health.

This clone was found a few times. V and J are TRBV28 and TRBJ2-7; maybe TRBD2 (6 bases). The CDR3 has 14 amino acids. V was pared by 2 bases and J by 2 bases, with 10 bases between. Germline V gene data show CDR1 as MDHEN and CDR2 as SYDVKM. This chain's CDR3 is CASSLTGLTYEQYF. The CDR3 region has the DNA TGTGCCAGCAGTTTAACGGGACTCACCTACGAGCAGTACTTC.

The chain links TRBV20-1 to TRBJ2-5; unclear D gene. The end of the DNA aligns better with TRBJ2-7, so the J call may be wrong. There are 11 residues in the CDR3. Germline CDR1 is DFQATT and CDR2 is SNEGSKA (reference sequence). CDR3: CSAYRGYEQYF. The CDR3 DNA reads TGCAGTGCTTATCGAGGCTACGAGCAGTACTTC.

The chain couples TRBV18 to TRBJ2-7, with D maybe TRBD1 (6 bases). The CDR3 consists of 14 residues. From germline, CDR1 is KGHSH and CDR2 LQKENI. Trimming pared 6 bases from V and 2 bases from J, leaving 14 bases between. CDR3 bases: TGTGCCAGCTCCCCGCGTTGGGGGCCCTACGAGCAGTACTTC. It is translated as CASSPRWGPYEQYF. The complete variable domain, with remaining parts taken from reference TRBV18 and TRBJ2-7, reads NAGVMQNPRHLVRRRGQEARLRCSPMKGHSHVYWYRQLPEEGLKFMVYLQKENIIDESGMPKERFSAEFPKEGPSILRIQQVVRGDSAAYFCASSPRWGPYEQYFGPGTRLTVT.

This chain uses TRBV7-9 with TRBJ2-3; D uncertain. Germline V gene lookup returns CDR1 SEHNR and CDR2 FQNEAQ (reference sequence). The CDR3 is 16 residues long. Trimming took 8 bases from V and 3 from J, leaving 21 bases between them. CDR3 sequence reads: CASGRVGGLGTDTQYF. Here the CDR3 DNA reads TGTGCCAGCGGAAGGGTGGGCGGCCTAGGTACAGATACGCAGTATTTT.

This rearrangement joins TRBV27 to TRBJ2-7, with D perhaps TRBD2 (6 bases). Trimming stripped 7 bases from V and 0 bases from J, with 22 bases between. The CDR3 extends over 17 amino acids. Germline V gene lookup returns CDR1 MNHEY and CDR2 SMNVEV (reference sequence). Here the CDR3 reads CASIQPGLPRSSYEQYF. The CDR3 DNA sequence: TGTGCCAGCATTCAACCCGGACTACCCAGGAGCTCCTACGAGCAGTACTTC.

V and J are TRBV5-8 and TRBJ1-4, with D possibly TRBD1 on 5 matching bases. The CDR3 spans 16 residues. Germline CDR1 is SGHTS and CDR2 is YDEGEE. V was trimmed by 1 base and J by 1 base, leaving 11 bases between them. CDR3 region: CASSLPWGETNEKLFF. CDR3 nucleotide sequence: TGTGCCAGCAGCTTGCCATGGGGCGAAACTAATGAAAAACTGTTTTTT.

The CDR3 nucleotides are TGTGCCAGCACCCCCTTGGGACAGCGCCTTGAAGCTTTCTTT. Its protein is CASTPLGQRLEAFF. The chain recombines TRBV21-1 with TRBJ1-1; the table's TRBD1 call for D was not verified on the DNA. TRBV21-1 corresponds to a pseudogene. The CDR3 length is 14 residues.